The 8 T cell receptor beta chains given below trace back to one sample, sequenced in a study of blood T cell repertoires in COVID-19 (dated by TCRdb to the early 2020s). Libraries were made using the immunoSEQ multiplex PCR assay. Sourced from immuneACCESS, this table was stored by TCRdb with only in-frame sequences that have V and J called. A share of the clones is absent; for the studies checked, an unresolved V gene accounts for under half, and the remainder has no known explanation. For this sample the table gives about 320,000 clones, of which 90% were detected only once. The ten largest clonotypes hold roughly 2.6% of the sample. Material for sequencing was PBMCs or T cells enriched from blood (not recorded which). The receptors here all came from a man aged 55 to 69 who had recovered from COVID-19.

The chain links TRBV7-9 to TRBJ2-1, with TRBD2 matching 14 bases. V trimming: 1 base; J trimming: 8 bases; junction bases outside the gene matches: 4. Germline V lookup: CDR1 SEHNR, CDR2 FQNEAQ (reference sequence). There are 16 residues in the CDR3. The CDR3 DNA sequence: TGTGCCAGCAGCTTAGTTGGGACTAGCGGGGGCTATGAGCAGTTCTTC. Translation gives CASSLVGTSGGYEQFF.

The chain is built from TRBV6-2 or TRBV6-3 and TRBJ2-7, with D maybe TRBD1 (6 bases). The V gene's germline CDR1 is MNHEY and CDR2 SVGEGT. With 6 bases removed from V and 3 bases from J, the gap between germline ends came to 18 bases. The CDR3 loop spans 15 amino acids. The DNA for the CDR3 is TGTGCCAGCAGCCGCTACGAAAGGGACATCTACGAGCAGTACTTC. Translating it yields CASSRYERDIYEQYF.

The chain recombines TRBV10-3 with TRBJ1-5; TRBD1 matches 8 bases. CDR3 size: 16 residues. Per the germline V gene, CDR1 is ENHRY and CDR2 is SYGVKD. Germline trimming cut 4 bases from V and 5 bases from J; bases unmatched to any gene: 10. CDR3 sequence reads: CAISAQATGDHQPQHF. As DNA, the CDR3 is TGTGCCATCAGTGCCCAGGCGACAGGGGATCATCAGCCCCAGCATTTT.

The chain has TRBV29-1 and TRBJ1-2; 7 bases line up with TRBD1. CDR1 SQVTM and CDR2 ANQGSEA come from the germline V gene. V shed 8 bases and J 4 bases; nucleotides not matched to a gene: 13. This CDR3 has 14 residues. Here the CDR3 DNA reads TGCAGCTGTAATCGGGACAGAGAGGGCTATGGCTACACCTTC. Translation gives CSCNRDREGYGYTF.

V and J are TRBV18 and TRBJ1-2; tentatively, D is TRBD1 (6 bases). The CDR3 is made up of 15 amino acids. The germline CDR1 and CDR2 sequences are KGHSH and LQKENI. The V gene lost 2 bases and the J gene lost 8 bases, with 18 bases spanning the gap. CDR3 in amino acids: CASSPVGRGKLGYTF. The CDR3 DNA follows: TGTGCCAGCTCACCAGTAGGCAGGGGAAAGCTCGGCTACACCTTC.

The chain is built from TRBV6-5 and TRBJ2-3; a weak D match, TRBD2 (5 bases). Trimming took off 0 bases at V and 0 bases at J, with 10 bases between the two ends. The germline CDR1 and CDR2 sequences are MNHEY and SVGAGI. The CDR3 sequence is 16 residues long. The CDR3 reads CASSYSTTTSTDTQYF. The CDR3 DNA reads TGTGCCAGCAGTTACTCGACTACTACTAGCACAGATACGCAGTATTTT.

The chain carries TRBV30 and TRBJ1-6, with D perhaps matching TRBD1 (5 bases). This CDR3 comprises 14 residues. Looked up from germline, CDR1 is GTSNPN and CDR2 is SVGIG (reference sequence). V was clipped by 2 bases and J by 10 bases, with 15 bases between them. The CDR3 sequence is CAWSMVAGPSPLHF. CDR3 bases: TGTGCCTGGAGTATGGTGGCAGGGCCCTCACCCCTCCACTTT.

This clone occurred once. This chain links TRBV7-8 with TRBJ2-2, with TRBD1 matching 7 bases. J lost 4 bases, V lost 5 bases, and 16 bases had no gene match. The CDR3 covers 18 residues. CDR1 and CDR2 from the germline V gene are SGHVS and FQNEAQ. The chain's CDR3 is CASSPRVKVRGTTGELFF. In nucleotides, the CDR3 is TGTGCCAGCAGCCCCCGAGTAAAAGTCAGGGGGACCACCGGGGAGCTGTTTTTT.